The sequence of this T cell receptor beta chain was determined in a study of graft-versus-host responses after intestinal transplantation. Study background: All recipients were transplanted with multivisceral, liver-intestinal, or isolated intestinal grafts. Anti-thymocyte globulin induction preceded 2 to 4 years of tacrolimus and steroid maintenance in all recipients.

As regards this clone: As yet, its antigen is unknown.

The germline V gene encodes CDR1 MNHEY and CDR2 SMNVEV (reference sequence). Germline trimming cut 5 bases from V and 2 bases from J; bases unmatched to any gene: 6. The CDR3 runs 15 residues. Findings and limits, study-wide: Early post-transplant HvG declines were associated with peak circulating GvH clone levels. The presence of high graft-versus-host to host-versus-graft clonal ratios in allografts characterized patients with graft-donor T cell macrochimerism.

Sequencing was performed with immunoSEQ multiplex PCR; in TCRdb, only in-frame clones are kept and a portion is missing. The sample consists of approximately 100,000 clones, roughly 82% of them appearing once. The origin of this receptor is a human patient who received an intestinal transplant, so some T cells may come from the graft donor. The sample in question was PBMCs, obtained 255 days after intestinal transplant. V and J are TRBV27 and TRBJ2-1; 7 bases fit TRBD1. The CDR3 DNA sequence: TGTGCCAGCAGTCTACAGGGGAGAACCTACAATGAGCAGTTCTTC. This sequence encodes CASSLQGRTYNEQFF.